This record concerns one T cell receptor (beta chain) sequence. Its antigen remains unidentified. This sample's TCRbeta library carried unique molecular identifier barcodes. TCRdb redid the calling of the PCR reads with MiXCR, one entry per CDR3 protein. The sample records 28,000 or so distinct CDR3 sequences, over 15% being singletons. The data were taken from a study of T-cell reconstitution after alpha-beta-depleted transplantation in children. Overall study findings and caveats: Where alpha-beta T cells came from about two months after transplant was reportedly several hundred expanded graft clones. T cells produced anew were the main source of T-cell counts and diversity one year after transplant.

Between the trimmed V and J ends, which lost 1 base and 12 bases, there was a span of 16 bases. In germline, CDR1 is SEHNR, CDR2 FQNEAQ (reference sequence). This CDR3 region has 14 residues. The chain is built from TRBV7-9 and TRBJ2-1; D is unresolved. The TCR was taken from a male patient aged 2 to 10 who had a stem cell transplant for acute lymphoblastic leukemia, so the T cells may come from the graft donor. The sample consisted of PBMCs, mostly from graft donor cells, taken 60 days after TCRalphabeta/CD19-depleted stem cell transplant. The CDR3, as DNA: TGTGCCAGCAGCTTAGGAGGATCTCTGACGGGGCAGTTCTTC. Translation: CASSLGGSLTGQFF.